The T cell receptor (beta chain) under discussion was sequenced for a study of identical twins (TCRdb year 2016). Notes on the research overall: The study deep-sequenced TCR alpha and beta repertoires from monozygotic twins, unrelated adults of various ages and cord blood to test whether fetal clonotypes persist. To rule out contamination, replicate twin experiments were performed at different times with different library preparation protocols.

General study outcomes and caveats: Invariant T cells such as MAIT and iNKT could partly confound zero-insertion analyses, though diverse VJ usage argued against this for most clonotypes. Conclusions relied on cross-sectional statistical analysis, since the same donors could not be followed over many years. Abundant cord blood beta clonotypes had fewer insertions, young adult naive repertoires showed a similar but weaker trend, and memory repertoires showed no such trend. In monozygotic twins, recombination models systematically underestimated out-of-frame TCR alpha sharing, but the models matched the sharing seen between unrelated individuals. Excess twin sharing in beta out-of-frame sequences was weaker because fewer shared sequences lowered the signal-to-noise ratio. Compared with coincidental sharing between unrelated individuals, an excess of low generation-probability sequences was observed among out-of-frame TCR alpha sequences shared between twins.

Every donor in the study was a healthy Caucasian. The twin cohort consisted of three pairs of female monozygotic twins, all aged about 18 to 30 years. Positive isolation kits from Invitrogen were used to isolate the CD4+ and CD8+ T cell populations. A few counts support this clonotype. Its antigen has not been determined. One base away there is no much larger clone; base qualities are not given. Libraries were built with 5' RACE. These reads were obtained on an Illumina HiSeq 2000. A universal primer binding site was introduced by template switching, and a unique molecular identifier was present in the final cDNA, enabling accurate counting of TCR cDNA molecules. Specific primers in the conserved constant-segment region were used to synthesize first-strand cDNA for TCR alpha and beta chains. To control for contamination, each cDNA library was double barcoded with a SMART-Mk sample barcode plus Illumina barcodes. TruSeq adapter sequences, together with Illumina sample barcodes, were added in two successive PCR steps. The Illumina HiSeq platform was used with custom primers to sequence TCR alpha and beta cDNA libraries. The original methods were these. MiGEC processed the raw reads to extract unique molecular identifiers, while MiXCR was used to determine the CDR3 positions. For each individual, recombination models were inferred using an EM algorithm with the repgenHMM and IGoR tools. The tcR package in R was used for shared clonotype analysis, with sharing normalized by the product of cloneset sizes. Out-of-frame nonproductive sequences were analyzed to study raw recombination free of thymic and clonal selection effects. TCRdb took the public reads, trimmed them with fastp at Q25, ran MiXCR for clone calling and kept in-frame beta chains. Every distinct CDR3 protein forms one entry, paired with its most common genes and DNA. TCRdb's processing, not the study's, gives the V and J calls here. The sample data list 310,000 or so distinct CDR3 sequences, and just under 9.5% of these were observed just once. The ten largest clonotypes hold 7% to 8.5% of the sample.

Reading from cysteine to phenylalanine, the CDR3 counts 11 amino acids. Only CDR3 DNA remains: 33 bases, in frame from the first base. V and J are truncated by 5 bases and 11 bases respectively, leaving an intervening sequence of 12 bases. These same records also appear under a second study, on yellow fever vaccine responses in identical twins. The second investigation adds: According to the authors, the vaccine-induced T cell response in identical twins seemed to be partly convergent and partly specific to each individual. Focusing on identical twins, the study followed the T cell clones that responded to the vaccine, and did so with precision.

This chain is built from TRBV12-3 or TRBV12-4 and TRBJ1-2, with a tentative D gene TRBD1 over 6 matching bases. Material for sequencing was CD8+ T cells sorted from blood. The sequence derives from a woman aged 18-30 years in good health. The DNA is TGTGCCAGCAGTAGGGACACGCTTTACACCTTC. Its protein reads: CASSRDTLYTF.